The 30 T cell receptor beta chains below come from one sample, sequenced in a study of T cell changes during pregnancy in multiple sclerosis. TCRdb's table, derived via immunoSEQ multiplex PCR, lists solely in-frame clones and lacks some. The sample lists more than 80,000 clones; under 95% were seen once. Material: peripheral blood, obtained before pregnancy. The receptors shown here come from a female donor with multiple sclerosis, enrolled in a pregnancy study.

The genes are TRBV7-2 and TRBJ2-7; 8 positions agree with TRBD2. This CDR3 is built from 16 residues. Germline CDR1 SGHTA, CDR2 FQGNSA. V lost 0 bases, J lost 2 bases, and 6 bases stayed unmatched. The CDR3 region has the DNA TGTGCCAGCAGCTTAGCGGGGGCGGGAGGCGCCTACGAGCAGTACTTC. Its protein is CASSLAGAGGAYEQYF.

V is TRBV6-1 and J is TRBJ1-1; the D is unclear. The V and J ends lost 2 bases and 0 bases respectively, with 7 bases between them. This CDR3 is built from 14 residues. Germline V lookup: CDR1 MNHNS, CDR2 SASEGT. In nucleotides, the CDR3 is TGTGCCAGCAGTGAACCAGGCATGAACACTGAAGCTTTCTTT. This translates into CASSEPGMNTEAFF.

The chain links TRBV27 to TRBJ2-2, with D tentatively TRBD1 (6 bases). The CDR3 has 14 amino acids. Deletions cut 7 bases from V and 2 bases from J, with 11 bases between. The germline V gene has CDR1 MNHEY and CDR2 SMNVEV (reference sequence). The CDR3 region is CASKGTPNTGELFF. The CDR3 DNA follows: TGTGCCAGCAAGGGGACACCCAACACCGGGGAGCTGTTTTTT.

The gene calls are TRBV19 and TRBJ2-5; TRBD2 agrees at 8 bases. Looked up from germline, CDR1 is LNHDA and CDR2 is SQIVND (reference sequence). J was trimmed by 5 bases and V by 6 bases; bases with no gene match: 17. This CDR3 has 17 residues. The CDR3 nucleotides read TGTGCCAGTAGCCGGCGGGGGGCCACCCCTGGACGGGAGACCCAGTACTTC. It encodes CASSRRGATPGRETQYF.

The genes are TRBV6-5 and TRBJ1-2, with a possible D match to TRBD1 (5 bases). CDR1 MNHEY and CDR2 SVGAGI come from the germline V gene. Trimming pared 0 bases from V and 3 bases from J, leaving 8 bases between. The CDR3 extends over 14 amino acids. The CDR3, as DNA: TGTGCCAGCAGTTACTCGAGACAGTACTATGGCTACACCTTC. It specifies CASSYSRQYYGYTF.

This chain links TRBV11-3 with TRBJ2-7; 7 bases fit TRBD1. The CDR3 runs 14 residues. V was pared by 3 bases and J by 0 bases, with 2 bases of the junction left unmatched. Germline CDR1 is SGHNT and CDR2 is YENEEA. Written as DNA, the CDR3 is TGTGCCAGCAGCTTTGGGACAGCCTCCTACGAGCAGTACTTC. Amino acid sequence: CASSFGTASYEQYF.

The V call is TRBV4-1, the J call TRBJ2-7; tentatively, D is TRBD2 (6 bases). Between the trimmed V and J ends, which lost 0 bases and 7 bases, there was a span of 25 bases. Germline CDR1 and CDR2: MGHRA and YSYEKL. The CDR3 is made up of 18 amino acids. CDR3 residues: CASSQDIRLARRAMEQYF. DNA of the CDR3: TGCGCCAGCAGCCAAGATATCCGCCTAGCGCGACGGGCGATGGAGCAGTACTTC.

This clone has a count of ten or more. V is TRBV6-4 and J is TRBJ2-3, with 8 bases that match TRBD2. Per the germline V gene, CDR1 is MRHNA and CDR2 is SNTAGT. With 3 bases clipped from V and 2 bases from J, the junction kept 1 base outside the gene matches. The CDR3 has 14 residues. The CDR3 is CASSERGATDTQYF. Written as DNA, the CDR3 is TGTGCCAGCAGTGAGCGGGGGGCCACAGATACGCAGTATTTT.

The chain employs TRBV20-1 and TRBJ2-3, with TRBD2 matching 7 bases. The CDR3 extends over 11 amino acids. Looked up from germline, CDR1 is DFQATT and CDR2 is SNEGSKA (reference sequence). CDR3 region: CSASGTAAQYF. The CDR3 bases are TGCAGCGCAAGCGGGACGGCGGCGCAGTATTTT.

The V gene is TRBV14, the J gene TRBJ2-3, with 9 bases matching TRBD1. Per the germline V gene, CDR1 is SGHDN and CDR2 is FVKESK. The V gene end was trimmed by 1 base and the J gene end by 4 bases; junction bases not matched to a gene: 21. This CDR3 is 21 amino acids long. CDR3 bases: TGTGCCAGCAGCCAAGGGGACAGGGTAGGATTGAGACTCCCCTTCGCAGATACGCAGTATTTT. Amino acids: CASSQGDRVGLRLPFADTQYF.

The chain carries TRBV4-1 and TRBJ2-5, with a weak D call TRBD1 (5 bases). Germline assignment: CDR1 MGHRA and CDR2 YSYEKL. Trimming pared 1 base from V and 4 bases from J, leaving 10 bases between. This CDR3 is 14 amino acids long. The CDR3 coding sequence is TGCGCCAGCAGCCAAGGGGATCAGGGAGAGACCCAGTACTTC. This translates into CASSQGDQGETQYF.

This chain links TRBV19 with TRBJ2-1; 8 nucleotides match TRBD2. The germline V gene encodes CDR1 LNHDA and CDR2 SQIVND (reference sequence). V was clipped by 3 bases and J by 3 bases; unmatched bases: 4. This CDR3 is built from 15 residues. DNA for the CDR3: TGTGCCAGTAGTATTGTAGCGGGGATCTACAATGAGCAGTTCTTC. Its translation: CASSIVAGIYNEQFF.

This chain joins TRBV27 and TRBJ1-1; D unclear. CDR3 size: 15 residues. With 6 bases removed from V and 1 base from J, the gap between germline ends came to 15 bases. The germline V gene encodes CDR1 MNHEY and CDR2 SMNVEV (reference sequence). For the CDR3, the DNA is TGTGCCAGCAGCTCGGTATTTTCTGCGAACACTGAAGCTTTCTTT. Translated, it gives CASSSVFSANTEAFF.

CDR3: CSASHRDEQYF. The CDR3 DNA reads TGCAGTGCTAGTCACAGGGACGAGCAGTACTTC. The rearrangement joins TRBV20-1 to TRBJ2-7, with D possibly being TRBD1 (6 bases). Trimming removed 3 bases at V and 5 bases at J, with 8 bases between. The CDR3 has 11 residues. The germline V gene has CDR1 DFQATT and CDR2 SNEGSKA (reference sequence).

The rearrangement links TRBV5-6 to TRBJ2-7; maybe TRBD1 (6 bases). Germline V gene data show CDR1 as SGHDT and CDR2 as YYEEEE. The length of the CDR3 is 13 residues. V lost 4 bases, J lost 5 bases, and 13 bases lay in between. The CDR3 protein is CASSGQGYHEQYF. The CDR3 DNA reads TGTGCCAGCAGCGGTCAGGGGTACCACGAGCAGTACTTC.

The chain links TRBV9 to TRBJ2-3; D unclear. This CDR3 has 14 amino acids. Germline CDR1 reads SGDLS; CDR2 reads YYNGEE. V lost 0 bases and J lost 1, with 6 bases in between. CDR3 DNA sequence: TGTGCCAGCAGCGTAGTTGGCCGCACAGATACGCAGTATTTT. Protein product: CASSVVGRTDTQYF.

The chain recombines TRBV6-5 with TRBJ2-1; 10 bases align to TRBD2. V lost 8 bases, J lost 4 bases, and 8 bases stayed unmatched. Germline loops: CDR1 MNHEY, CDR2 SVGAGI. This CDR3 region has 15 residues. The CDR3 bases are TGTGCCAGCGATTCTAGCGGGGGAATATACAATGAGCAGTTCTTC. It translates to CASDSSGGIYNEQFF.

The chain combines TRBV7-2 with TRBJ2-5; 14 bases fit TRBD2. Germline CDR1 and CDR2: SGHTA and FQGNSA. Trimming removed 5 bases from V and 4 bases from J; junction bases left unmatched: 6. The CDR3 totals 16 residues. CDR3 nucleotide sequence: TGTGCCAGCAGCCTGACTAGCGGGGGGGCGGGAGAGACCCAGTACTTC. Its translation is CASSLTSGGAGETQYF.

The J gene is TRBJ2-7, the V gene TRBV11-3, with 9 bases matching TRBD2. The V and J ends lost 5 bases and 4 bases, in that order; junction bases with no gene match: 9. CDR1 and CDR2 (germline): SGHNT, YENEEA. This CDR3 comprises 15 residues. CDR3 in DNA: TGTGCCAGCAGCCCGTTTGCGGGGGGGTCTTACGAGCAGTACTTC. Translated, it gives CASSPFAGGSYEQYF.

The V gene is TRBV6-1, the J gene TRBJ1-1; 8 positions agree with TRBD1. The CDR3 extends over 14 amino acids. The V gene's germline CDR1 is MNHNS and CDR2 SASEGT. Losses at the gene ends were 3 bases for V and 2 bases for J; bases not matched to a gene: 2. In DNA form, the CDR3 reads TGTGCCAGCAGTGAGGACAGGGCTAACACTGAAGCTTTCTTT. Translating it yields CASSEDRANTEAFF.

The CDR3 sequence is CASSTAGLQETQYF. The CDR3 DNA reads TGTGCCAGTAGTACAGCGGGACTTCAAGAGACCCAGTACTTC. The V gene is TRBV19, the J gene TRBJ2-5, with TRBD2 matching over 7 bases. Losses at the gene ends were 4 bases for V and 2 bases for J; bases not matched to a gene: 4. CDR1 and CDR2 (germline): LNHDA, SQIVND (reference sequence). There are 14 residues in the CDR3.

The chain links TRBV27 to TRBJ1-2; D possibly corresponds to TRBD1 (6 bases). This CDR3 spans 14 amino acids. V was trimmed by 4 bases and J by 4 bases, leaving 13 bases between them. CDR1 is MNHEY and CDR2 is SMNVEV in the germline V gene (reference sequence). CDR3 DNA: TGTGCCAGCAGTTCACAGGGCTCGGCCTATGGCTACACCTTC. It specifies CASSSQGSAYGYTF.

The chain has TRBV28 and TRBJ1-5; D may be TRBD1 (5 bases). V lost 3 bases to trimming and J lost 5 bases, with 11 bases between them. The CDR3 is 14 residues long. The V gene's germline CDR1 is MDHEN and CDR2 SYDVKM. The CDR3 reads CASSLGGLDQPQHF. The CDR3 DNA reads TGTGCCAGCAGTTTGGGGGGTCTCGATCAGCCCCAGCATTTT.

The J gene is TRBJ2-3, the V gene TRBV25-1, with 9 bases fitting TRBD2. The V segment lost 3 bases and the J segment 2 bases; nucleotides outside the gene matches: 6. The CDR3 loop spans 16 amino acids. From germline, CDR1 is MGHDK and CDR2 SYGVNS. CDR3: CASSEEGGGATDTQYF. Here the CDR3 DNA reads TGTGCCAGCAGTGAGGAGGGCGGGGGGGCCACAGATACGCAGTATTTT.

The rearrangement uses TRBV30 and TRBJ2-7; the D gene is possibly TRBD2 (7 bases). Between the trimmed V and J ends, which lost 0 bases and 0 bases, there was a span of 9 bases. CDR3 length: 14 amino acids. Germline CDR1 is GTSNPN and CDR2 is SVGIG (reference sequence). The CDR3 DNA sequence: TGTGCCTGGAGTGTAGGGGGGGTCTCCTACGAGCAGTACTTC. Its translation is CAWSVGGVSYEQYF.

The chain has TRBV9 and TRBJ2-7; 8 positions agree with TRBD1. Germline V gene sequence: CDR1 SGDLS, CDR2 YYNGEE. V shed 0 bases and J 3 bases; nucleotides not matched to a gene: 5. CDR3 size: 15 residues. The CDR3 is CASSVGSGGGYEQYF. The CDR3 coding sequence is TGTGCCAGCAGCGTAGGCTCAGGGGGCGGCTACGAGCAGTACTTC. Full variable domain (rest looked up from reference TRBV9 and TRBJ2-7): DSGVTQTPKHLITATGQRVTLRCSPRSGDLSVYWYQQSLDQGLQFLIQYYNGEERAKGNILERFSAQQFPDLHSELNLSSLELGDSALYFCASSVGSGGGYEQYFGPGTRLTVT.

This chain connects TRBV11-1 to TRBJ2-7; TRBD1 matches at 8 bases. Trimming at V came to 3 bases and at J to 3 bases, leaving 4 bases not matched to a gene. The CDR3 totals 14 residues. CDR1 SGHAT and CDR2 FQDESV come from the germline V gene (reference sequence). CDR3 region: CASSFFGQGYEQYF. DNA of the CDR3: TGTGCCAGCAGCTTCTTCGGACAGGGCTACGAGCAGTACTTC.

This rearrangement joins TRBV5-1 to TRBJ2-4; tentatively, D is TRBD2 (5 bases). This CDR3 region has 15 residues. Trimming cost V 2 bases and J 5 bases, with 14 bases left between them. CDR1 and CDR2 from the germline V gene are SGHRS and YFSETQ. The CDR3 reads CASSLYSEGQNIQYF. The CDR3 DNA sequence: TGCGCCAGCAGCTTATACTCTGAGGGCCAAAACATTCAGTACTTC.

The chain employs TRBV4-1 and TRBJ2-5; D might be TRBD1 (6 bases). V lost 2 bases to trimming and J lost 5 bases, with 18 bases between them. The germline V gene encodes CDR1 MGHRA and CDR2 YSYEKL. This CDR3 region has 16 residues. CDR3 DNA: TGCGCCAGCAGCCAACCAACAGGGAAGAGGGGCGAGACCCAGTACTTC. This sequence encodes CASSQPTGKRGETQYF.

The V gene is TRBV7-9, the J gene TRBJ1-2, with TRBD1 matching over 9 bases. CDR1 is SEHNR, CDR2 FQNEAQ, per germline (reference sequence). V was clipped by 3 bases and J by 8 bases; unmatched bases: 10. The CDR3 extends over 15 amino acids. CDR3: CASSLTGGPMSGYTF. The CDR3 DNA follows: TGTGCCAGCAGCTTGACAGGGGGGCCTATGAGCGGCTACACCTTC.